This is a list of T cell receptor beta chains from one sample in a study of cytomegalovirus exposure and HLA in healthy donors. TCRdb's table, derived via immunoSEQ multiplex PCR, lists solely in-frame clones and lacks some. Here the sample spans around 100,000 clones, 73% being singletons. Sequencing used PBMCs. The receptors here all came from a man in his forties in good health and CMV-seronegative. Both conserved end residues are part of each CDR3. Each record gives: J gene, D gene, V gene, CDR3 protein. The D gene is left open where the match is weak.

>TRBJ2-3|TRBD2|TRBV5-4
CASSLESSGSTDTQYF
>TRBJ2-7|NA|TRBV10-3
CAIRGQTLSSYEQYF
>TRBJ1-1|TRBD1|TRBV4-2
CASSQSEGQGNTEAFF
>TRBJ2-2|TRBD1|TRBV5-1
CASSKDRADGELFF
>TRBJ1-6|NA|TRBV10-3
CAIGPNSPLHF
>TRBJ1-1|NA|TRBV7-9
CASSLRGQNTEAFF
>TRBJ2-2|NA|TRBV6-4
CATPRGSDTGELFF
>TRBJ1-5|NA|TRBV27
CASSSKGSPQHF
>TRBJ1-2|NA|TRBV7-2
CASSLSRGRGYTF
>TRBJ1-1|NA|TRBV2
CARASNTEAFF
>TRBJ2-3|TRBD2|TRBV11-2
CASSKGIAGSSTDTQYF
>TRBJ2-3|NA|TRBV4-1
CASSLTRDTQYF
>TRBJ1-2|NA|TRBV4-1
CASSQGMAAYYGYTF
>TRBJ2-3|NA|TRBV10-3
CAIQGGAEDTQYF
>TRBJ1-2|NA|TRBV6-5
CASSYDSFEGYTF
>TRBJ1-4|NA|TRBV15
CATSSPREANEKLFF
>TRBJ2-6|NA|TRBV6-6
CASRDSSSGANVLTF
>TRBJ2-1|NA|TRBV7-2
CASSLNGQGSYNEQFF
>TRBJ1-5|TRBD1|TRBV4-1
CASSKQDRSNQPQHF
>TRBJ2-3|TRBD1|TRBV11-3
CASSLGQGAADTQYF
>TRBJ2-1|NA|TRBV9
CASSRDSRNEQFF
>TRBJ2-5|TRBD1|TRBV2
CATGTARGETQYF
>TRBJ1-2|NA|TRBV7-8
CASSPRAGAYGYTF
>TRBJ1-1|TRBD1|TRBV4-2
CASSQDTGGQGTKNTEAFF
>TRBJ2-1|TRBD2|TRBV5-1
CASSAGGPPYNEQFF
>TRBJ2-7|TRBD1|TRBV7-6
CASSYLGDSYEQYF
>TRBJ1-1|NA|TRBV29-1
CSVDGALNTEAFF
>TRBJ2-5|NA|TRBV29-1
CSVGGRGHETQYF
>TRBJ2-3|TRBD1|TRBV6-1
CASSRDRGLDTQYF
>TRBJ2-3|NA|TRBV7-8
CASSPTGTLTDTQYF
>TRBJ1-5|NA|TRBV7-9
CASSPGGYWPQHF
>TRBJ1-3|TRBD1|TRBV5-1
CASSLTGLGNTIYF
>TRBJ1-1|NA|TRBV28
CASSRGLGEAFF
>TRBJ2-5|NA|TRBV4-1
CASSQRASSGLQETQYF
>TRBJ1-1|NA|TRBV7-8
CASSLISVKEGTEAFF
>TRBJ1-6|NA|TRBV7-2
CASSSDRPDSYNSPLHF
>TRBJ2-2|NA|TRBV5-4
CASSLLDRNTGELFF
>TRBJ2-5|TRBD1|TRBV5-1
CASRTGVEETQYF
>TRBJ2-2|NA|TRBV14
CASSPRLGTGELFF
>TRBJ1-2|NA|TRBV7-3
CASSLSPGDGYTF
>TRBJ1-5|TRBD1|TRBV7-9
CASSSGQSVSREPQHF
>TRBJ2-5|NA|TRBV2
CASSERRGTQQYF
>TRBJ1-2|TRBD1|TRBV5-4
CASSLTGGAYGYTF
>TRBJ1-3|NA|TRBV30
CAWSGGSGNTIYF
>TRBJ2-2|TRBD2|TRBV5-4
CASSHSGLAGVDAGELFF
>TRBJ2-3|TRBD2|TRBV7-7
CASSLGSGGITDTQYF
>TRBJ2-5|NA|TRBV29-1
CSVERGGETQYF
>TRBJ2-7|NA|TRBV15
CATSRDFSYEQYF
>TRBJ2-7|TRBD1|TRBV2
CAKSGTGFYEQYF
>TRBJ1-1|NA|TRBV7-9
CASSLVRGTNTEAFF
>TRBJ1-5|NA|TRBV27
CASSWTPYSNQPQHF